This TCR beta chain was captured by sequencing in a study of T cells after yellow fever vaccination. The V and J ends lost 2 bases and 9 bases, in that order; junction bases with no gene match: 21. Per the germline V gene, CDR1 is MNHEY and CDR2 is SVGAGI. This CDR3 comprises 19 residues. TCRdb reanalysed the 5' RACE reads using MiXCR and keeps one entry per CDR3 protein. Counted here are approximately 510,000 distinct CDR3 sequences, 20% to 25% occurring once; the ten biggest clones make up about 16%. This clonotype was seen a handful of times. The gene calls are TRBV6-5 and TRBJ2-1, with 8 bases fitting TRBD1. This sample comprised PBMCs, obtained about 20 days after the first yellow fever vaccination. The receptor was derived from a man aged 18 to 30 who received the YFV17D yellow fever vaccine. The CDR3 loop is CASSYGPFVTGDLRPEQFF. The CDR3 region has the DNA TGTGCCAGCAGTTACGGGCCCTTCGTGACAGGGGATCTCAGACCTGAGCAGTTCTTC.